This T cell receptor (beta chain) is drawn from a study of cytomegalovirus exposure and HLA in healthy donors. Overall study: The Caucasian-associated ancestry cluster contained about four fifths of the approximately 400 genotyped donors. Regarding the study as a whole: Presence/absence analysis assumed near-uniform sequencing depth across donors.

Trimming stripped 2 bases from V and 0 bases from J, with 8 bases between. This CDR3 spans 15 amino acids. CDR1 SGDLS and CDR2 YYNGEE come from the germline V gene. Use of 60 Vbeta and 13 Jbeta primers characterized the PCR. Measured with immunoSEQ multiplex PCR; TCRdb has only the in-frame clones, and not every one. The table records more than 90,000 clones, about 80% of them present only once. This clone came up many times. Its specificity is unknown. The TCR sequence derives from a man aged 40-50 years in good health and CMV-seropositive. The gene calls are TRBV9 and TRBJ2-2, with D unresolved. The specimen sequenced was PBMCs. The CDR3 reads CASSVGSTNTGELFF. In DNA form, the CDR3 reads TGTGCCAGCAGCGTGGGCAGTACGAACACCGGGGAGCTGTTTTTT.